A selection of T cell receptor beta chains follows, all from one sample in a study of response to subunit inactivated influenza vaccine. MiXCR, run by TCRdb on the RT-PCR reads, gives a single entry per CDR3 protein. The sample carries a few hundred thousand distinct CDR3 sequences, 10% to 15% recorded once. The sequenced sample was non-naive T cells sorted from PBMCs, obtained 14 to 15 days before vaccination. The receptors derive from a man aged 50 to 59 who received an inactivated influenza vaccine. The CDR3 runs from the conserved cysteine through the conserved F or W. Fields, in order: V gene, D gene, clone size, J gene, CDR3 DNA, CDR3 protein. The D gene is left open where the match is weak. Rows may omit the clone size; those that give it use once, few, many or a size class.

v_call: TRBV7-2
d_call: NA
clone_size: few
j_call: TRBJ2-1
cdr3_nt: TGTGCCAGCAGCCATGGAGGTTACAATGAGCAGTTCTTC
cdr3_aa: CASSHGGYNEQFF

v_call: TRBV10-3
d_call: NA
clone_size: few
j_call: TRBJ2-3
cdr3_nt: TGTGCCATCAGCCCAGCAGGAGATACGCAGTATTTT
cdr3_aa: CAISPAGDTQYF

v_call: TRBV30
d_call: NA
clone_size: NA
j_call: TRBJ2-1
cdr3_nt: TGTGCCTGGAGTTTAGTCAATTCCTACAATGAGCAGTTCTTC
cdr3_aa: CAWSLVNSYNEQFF

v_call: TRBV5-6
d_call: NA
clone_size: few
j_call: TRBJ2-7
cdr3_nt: TGTGCCAGCAGATCCGATGACTTTTCCTACGAGCAGTACTTC
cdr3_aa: CASRSDDFSYEQYF

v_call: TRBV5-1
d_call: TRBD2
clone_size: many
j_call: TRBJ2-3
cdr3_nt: TGCGCCAGCAGCTTAAACCCCGGGGGGTCCACAGATACGCAGTATTTT
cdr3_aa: CASSLNPGGSTDTQYF

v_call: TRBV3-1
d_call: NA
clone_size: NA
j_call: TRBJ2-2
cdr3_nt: TGTGCCAGCAGCGATCTAAACACCGGGGAGCTGTTTTTT
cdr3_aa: CASSDLNTGELFF

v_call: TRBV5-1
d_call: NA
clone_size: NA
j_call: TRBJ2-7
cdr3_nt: TGCGCCAGCAGCTTGACCGTCGGGCAGGACGAGCGGTACTTC
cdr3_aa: CASSLTVGQDERYF

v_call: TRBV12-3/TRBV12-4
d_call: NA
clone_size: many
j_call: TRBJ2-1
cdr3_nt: TGTGCCAGCAGTACCCGAATACAGTCTGAGCAGTTCTTC
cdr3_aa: CASSTRIQSEQFF

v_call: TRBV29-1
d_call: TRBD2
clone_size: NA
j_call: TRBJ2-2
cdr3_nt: TGCAGCGTAGAGGGACTAGCGGGGGAGAACACCGGGGAGCTGTTTTTT
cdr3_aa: CSVEGLAGENTGELFF

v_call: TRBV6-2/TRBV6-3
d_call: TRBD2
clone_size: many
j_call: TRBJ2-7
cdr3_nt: TGTGCCAGCGGGACTAGCGAAACCTACGAGCAGTACTTC
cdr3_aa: CASGTSETYEQYF

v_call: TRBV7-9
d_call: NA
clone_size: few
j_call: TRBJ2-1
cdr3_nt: TGTGCCAGCAGCTTATTAGGGGGGAGCTCCTACAATGAGCAGTTCTTC
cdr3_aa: CASSLLGGSSYNEQFF

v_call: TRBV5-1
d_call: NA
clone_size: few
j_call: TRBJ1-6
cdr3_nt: TGCGCCAGCAGCACGGGGACCGCAGATTCACCCCTCCACTTT
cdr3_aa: CASSTGTADSPLHF

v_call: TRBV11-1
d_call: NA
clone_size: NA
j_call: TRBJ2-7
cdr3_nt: TGTGCCAGCAGCTTACCGACTCGCGCCCGGGGGGCTCCCTCCTACGAGCAGTACTTC
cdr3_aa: CASSLPTRARGAPSYEQYF

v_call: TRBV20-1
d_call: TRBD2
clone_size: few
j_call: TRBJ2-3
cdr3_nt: TGCAGTGCCCTCGGGACTAGCGGGGGGGATAGAGATACGCAGTATTTT
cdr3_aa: CSALGTSGGDRDTQYF

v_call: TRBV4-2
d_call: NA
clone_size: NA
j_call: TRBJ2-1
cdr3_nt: TGTGCCAGCAGCCCCCTCGGGGATCCCCTCGGGCGGTTCTTC
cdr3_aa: CASSPLGDPLGRFF

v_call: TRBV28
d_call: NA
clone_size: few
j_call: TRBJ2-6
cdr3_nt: TGTGCCAGCCGAATCGCAGGGGCTGGGGCCAACGTCCTGACTTTC
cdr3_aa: CASRIAGAGANVLTF

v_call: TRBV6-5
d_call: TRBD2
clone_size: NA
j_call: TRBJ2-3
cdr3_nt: TGTGCCAGCAGTTACCCCCCTTTAGGCGGGAGAGGAGATACGCAGTATTTT
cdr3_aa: CASSYPPLGGRGDTQYF

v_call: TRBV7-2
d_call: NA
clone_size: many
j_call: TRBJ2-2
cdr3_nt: TGTGCCAGCAGCCCTTGGAACACCGGGGAGCTGTTTTTT
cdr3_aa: CASSPWNTGELFF

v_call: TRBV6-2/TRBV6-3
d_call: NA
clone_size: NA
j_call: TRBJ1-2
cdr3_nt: TGTGCCAGCAGTTTCCAGGGAAATCTCGGCTACACCTTC
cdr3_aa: CASSFQGNLGYTF

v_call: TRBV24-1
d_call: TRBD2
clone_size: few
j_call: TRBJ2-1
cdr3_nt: TGTGCCACCAGTGATTTGAAGCGGGGGGCGGGGAATGAGCAGTTCTTC
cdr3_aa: CATSDLKRGAGNEQFF

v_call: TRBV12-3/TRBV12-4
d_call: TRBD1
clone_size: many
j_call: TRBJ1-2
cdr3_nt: TGTGCCAGCAGCTTTAGGACAGGGACCTATGGCTACACCTTC
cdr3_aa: CASSFRTGTYGYTF

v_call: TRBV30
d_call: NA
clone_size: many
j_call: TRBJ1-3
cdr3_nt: TGTGCCTGGAGTGGGGGAAACACCATATATTTT
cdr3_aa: CAWSGGNTIYF

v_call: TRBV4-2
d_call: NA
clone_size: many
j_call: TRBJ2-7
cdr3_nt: TGTGCCAGCAGCCAAGACCCGACCATTCCAGCGCCATACTACGAGCAGTACTTC
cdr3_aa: CASSQDPTIPAPYYEQYF

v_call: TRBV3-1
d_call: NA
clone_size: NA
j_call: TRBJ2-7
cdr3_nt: TGTGCCAGCAGCCAATCAGTTCCGGGACCGTACTTC
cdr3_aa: CASSQSVPGPYF

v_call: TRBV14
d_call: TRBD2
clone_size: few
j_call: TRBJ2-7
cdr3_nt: TGTGCCAGCAGCTGGACTAGCGGGAGCTCCTACGAGCAGTACTTC
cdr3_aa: CASSWTSGSSYEQYF

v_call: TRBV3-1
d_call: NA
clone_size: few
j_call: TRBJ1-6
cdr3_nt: TGTGCCAGCAGCCAAGGCAGTCTCTCACCCCTCCACTTT
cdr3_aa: CASSQGSLSPLHF

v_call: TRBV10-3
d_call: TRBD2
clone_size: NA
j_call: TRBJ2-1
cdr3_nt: TGTGCCATCAGTGGCGGGAGCTTTGGCAATGAGCAGTTCTTC
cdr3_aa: CAISGGSFGNEQFF

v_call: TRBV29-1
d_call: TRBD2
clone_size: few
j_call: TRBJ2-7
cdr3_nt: TGCAGCGCCAAGACTAGCGTCTCCTACGAGCAGTACTTC
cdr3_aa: CSAKTSVSYEQYF

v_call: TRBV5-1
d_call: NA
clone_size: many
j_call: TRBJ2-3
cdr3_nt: TGCGCCAGCAGCCTCTCACAGAACACCCGCACAGATACGCAGTATTTT
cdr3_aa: CASSLSQNTRTDTQYF

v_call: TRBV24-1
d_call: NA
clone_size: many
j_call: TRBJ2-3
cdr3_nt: TGTGCCACCAGTGACCCACGTAGGCGGAGCACAGATACGCAGTATTTT
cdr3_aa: CATSDPRRRSTDTQYF

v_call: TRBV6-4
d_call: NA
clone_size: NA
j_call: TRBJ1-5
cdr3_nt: TGTGCCAGCAGTGACCCGGACACGGACAATCAGCCCCAGCATTTT
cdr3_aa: CASSDPDTDNQPQHF

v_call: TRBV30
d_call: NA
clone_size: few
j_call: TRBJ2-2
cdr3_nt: TGTGCCTGGAGTGTACTAAACGGCGGGGAGCTGTTTTTT
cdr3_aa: CAWSVLNGGELFF

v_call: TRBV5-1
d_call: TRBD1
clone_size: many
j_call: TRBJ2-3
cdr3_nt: TGCGCCAGCAGCCTACAGGGACAGGGCCCAGATACGCAGTATTTT
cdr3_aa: CASSLQGQGPDTQYF

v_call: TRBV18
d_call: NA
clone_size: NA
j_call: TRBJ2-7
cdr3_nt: TGTGCCAGCTCACCATCATCTCGATCCTACGAGCAGTACTTC
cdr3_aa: CASSPSSRSYEQYF

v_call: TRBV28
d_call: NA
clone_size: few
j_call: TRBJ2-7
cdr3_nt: TGTGCCAGCTATGGACGTCTCTCCTACGAGCAGTACTTC
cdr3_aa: CASYGRLSYEQYF

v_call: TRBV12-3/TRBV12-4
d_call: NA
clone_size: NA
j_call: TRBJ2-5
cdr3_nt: TGTGCCAGCAGTTTAGACGATAGGGGGGAAGAGACCCAGTACTTC
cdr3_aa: CASSLDDRGEETQYF

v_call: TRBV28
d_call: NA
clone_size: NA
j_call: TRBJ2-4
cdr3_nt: TGTGCCAGCAGTTTATCCAGTAATCAGTACTTC
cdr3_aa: CASSLSSNQYF

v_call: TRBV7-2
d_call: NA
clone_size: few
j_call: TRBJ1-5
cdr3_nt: TGTGCCAGCAGCTTAGTGGCTAAGCCCCAGCATTTT
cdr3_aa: CASSLVAKPQHF

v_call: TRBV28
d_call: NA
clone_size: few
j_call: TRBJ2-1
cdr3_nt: TGTGCCAGCAGTTTAAGTCTCACAGGGTTTCGCGAGCAGTTCTTC
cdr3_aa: CASSLSLTGFREQFF

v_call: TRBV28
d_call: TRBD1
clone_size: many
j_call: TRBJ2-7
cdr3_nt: TGTGCCAGCAGTCTTACCCCCGGGACAGGGCGATACGAGCAGTACTTC
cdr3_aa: CASSLTPGTGRYEQYF

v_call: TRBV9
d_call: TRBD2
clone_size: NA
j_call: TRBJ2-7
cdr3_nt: TGTGCCAGCAGCTATGGGGCTAGCGGGGGGCCCGGTGGCTTGCTCGAGCAGTACTTC
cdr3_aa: CASSYGASGGPGGLLEQYF

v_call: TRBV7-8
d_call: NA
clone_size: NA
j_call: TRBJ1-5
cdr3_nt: TGTGCCAGCAGCGGAAGAGAGGGAGGCAATCAGCCCCAGCATTTT
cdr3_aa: CASSGREGGNQPQHF

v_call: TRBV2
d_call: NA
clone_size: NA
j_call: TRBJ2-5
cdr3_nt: TGTGCCAGCAGTGAAGAACGTAGTCAAGGGGGGACCCAGTACTTC
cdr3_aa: CASSEERSQGGTQYF

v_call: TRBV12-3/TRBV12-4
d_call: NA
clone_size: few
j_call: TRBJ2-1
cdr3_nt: TGTGCCAGCAGTGCCTACAGGCGCTACAATGAGCAGTTCTTC
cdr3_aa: CASSAYRRYNEQFF

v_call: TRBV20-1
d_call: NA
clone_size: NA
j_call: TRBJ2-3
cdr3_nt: TGCAGTGCTAGAGATAACGGGGGGCCAACGGATACGCAGTATTTT
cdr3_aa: CSARDNGGPTDTQYF

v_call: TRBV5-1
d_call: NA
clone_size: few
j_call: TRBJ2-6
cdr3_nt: TGCGCCAGCAGCTGGCTCAGTTCATATAGCTCTGGGGCCAACGTCCTGACTTTC
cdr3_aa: CASSWLSSYSSGANVLTF

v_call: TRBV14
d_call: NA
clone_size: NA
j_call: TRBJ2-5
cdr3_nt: TGTGCCAGCAGCCAAGATCGGGTGACCCAGTACTTC
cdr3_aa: CASSQDRVTQYF

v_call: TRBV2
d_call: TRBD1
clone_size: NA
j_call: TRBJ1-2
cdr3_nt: TGTGCCAGCAGTTCCGGGACAGGGAACTATGGCTACACCTTC
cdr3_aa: CASSSGTGNYGYTF

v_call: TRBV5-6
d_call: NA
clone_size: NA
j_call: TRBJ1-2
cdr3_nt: TGTGCCAGCAGCTTGGGATCGGCTATCTATGGCTACACCTTC
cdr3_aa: CASSLGSAIYGYTF

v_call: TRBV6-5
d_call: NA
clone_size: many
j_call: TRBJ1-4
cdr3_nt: TGTGCCAGCAGTTGGTCCGGCATGGAAAAACTGTTTTTT
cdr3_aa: CASSWSGMEKLFF

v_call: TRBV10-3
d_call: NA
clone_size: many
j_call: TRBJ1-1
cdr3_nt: TGTGCCATCAGTGAGGGCCGGGGGTTTGACACTGAAGCTTTCTTT
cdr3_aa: CAISEGRGFDTEAFF

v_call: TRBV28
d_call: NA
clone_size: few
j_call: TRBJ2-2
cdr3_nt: TGTGCCAGTTCCCCCGCTGCGGTCAGCTCACACACCGGGGAGCTGTTTTTT
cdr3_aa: CASSPAAVSSHTGELFF

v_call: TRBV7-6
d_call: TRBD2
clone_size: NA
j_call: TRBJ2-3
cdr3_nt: TGTGCCAGCAGCTCGGGCGGGAGGGGGACTACGCAGTATTTT
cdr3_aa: CASSSGGRGTTQYF

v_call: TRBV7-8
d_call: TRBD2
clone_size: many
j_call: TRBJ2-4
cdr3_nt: TGTGCCAGCAGCTTAGACGCGCGGGGGACTGGTTATGGGGCCAAAAACATTCAGTACTTC
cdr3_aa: CASSLDARGTGYGAKNIQYF

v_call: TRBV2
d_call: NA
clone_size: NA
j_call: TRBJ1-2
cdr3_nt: TGTGCCAGCAGTGCGACAGAGAACTATGGCTACACCTTC
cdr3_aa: CASSATENYGYTF